This T cell receptor (beta chain) is from a study of cytomegalovirus exposure and HLA in healthy donors. On the study more broadly: The study's early data release held about 80 million unique TCRs from HLA-typed donors.

Points from the study as a whole: Equally common other TCR beta chains were less clonally expanded than HLA-associated ones, a later analysis found. Across all donors, roughly uniform sequencing depth was an assumption of the presence/absence analyses.

Nominally healthy donors provided the samples, though records likely missed some immune exposures. Remarks on this clone: Its antigen is unidentified.

This PCR relied on a set of 60 Vbeta primers and 13 Jbeta primers. Assay: immunoSEQ multiplex PCR; the TCRdb copy retains only in-frame clones and omits some. The table lists more than 95,000 clones, around 75% of them singletons, with 2.1% in the top ten. The trim removed 5 bases at V and 7 bases at J, leaving 9 bases unmatched. CDR1 and CDR2 (germline): LNHDA, SQIVND (reference sequence). This CDR3 comprises 15 residues. This receptor was identified in a man aged 25 to 45 in good health and CMV-seronegative. The V gene is TRBV19, the J gene TRBJ2-1; 9 positions agree with TRBD2. The sequenced material came from PBMCs. This CDR3 reads CASSSGTSRVNEQFF. CDR3 DNA sequence: TGTGCCAGTAGTTCCGGGACTAGCCGTGTGAATGAGCAGTTCTTC.